This T cell receptor (beta chain) was captured by sequencing in a study of blood T cells in healthy people across ages. This clonotype occurred a few times. What it binds is unknown. A J-beta primer mix and a sample-barcoded 5' primer were used in a second PCR of about 7 to 12 cycles. TCRdb re-derived calls from the 5' RACE reads in MiXCR, one entry per CDR3 protein. This table holds roughly 1,500,000 distinct CDR3 sequences, 42% found once. Overall study results and limits: Naive and antigen-experienced cells could not be conclusively compared, given unsorted PBMCs.

CDR1 is MGHRA, CDR2 YSYEKL, per germline. This CDR3 comprises 16 residues. Unmatched junction bases numbered 10, after V lost 2 bases and J lost 3 bases. The rearrangement uses TRBV4-1 and TRBJ2-7; 7 nucleotides line up with TRBD1. Material for sequencing was blood. This receptor was obtained from a woman aged 18 to 35 in good health. For the CDR3, the DNA is TGCGCCAGCAGCCAATCTATGGCAGGGGGTTTCTACGAGCAGTACTTC. It encodes CASSQSMAGGFYEQYF.